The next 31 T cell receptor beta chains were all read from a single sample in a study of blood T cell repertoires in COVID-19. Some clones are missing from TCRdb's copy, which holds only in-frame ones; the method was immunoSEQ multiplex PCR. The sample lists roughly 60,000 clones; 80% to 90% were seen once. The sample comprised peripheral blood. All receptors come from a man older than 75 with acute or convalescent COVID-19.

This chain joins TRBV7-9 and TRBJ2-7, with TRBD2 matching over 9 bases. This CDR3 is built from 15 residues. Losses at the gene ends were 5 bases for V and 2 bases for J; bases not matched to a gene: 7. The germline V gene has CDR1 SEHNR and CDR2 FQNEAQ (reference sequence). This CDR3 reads CASSRSGGKTYEQYF. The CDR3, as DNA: TGTGCCAGCAGCCGTAGCGGGGGTAAGACCTACGAGCAGTACTTC.

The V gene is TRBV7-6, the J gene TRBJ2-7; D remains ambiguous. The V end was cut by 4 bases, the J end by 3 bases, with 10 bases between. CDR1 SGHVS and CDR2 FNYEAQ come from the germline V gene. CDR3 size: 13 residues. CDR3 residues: CASSSRGIYEQYF. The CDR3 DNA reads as TGTGCCAGCAGCTCGCGCGGAATCTACGAGCAGTACTTC.

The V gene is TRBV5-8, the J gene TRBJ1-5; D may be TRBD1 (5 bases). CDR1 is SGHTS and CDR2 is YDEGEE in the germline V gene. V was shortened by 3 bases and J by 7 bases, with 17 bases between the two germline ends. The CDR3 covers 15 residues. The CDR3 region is CASSWGGFGFQPQHF. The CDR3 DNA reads TGTGCCAGCAGCTGGGGGGGGTTTGGGTTCCAGCCCCAGCATTTT.

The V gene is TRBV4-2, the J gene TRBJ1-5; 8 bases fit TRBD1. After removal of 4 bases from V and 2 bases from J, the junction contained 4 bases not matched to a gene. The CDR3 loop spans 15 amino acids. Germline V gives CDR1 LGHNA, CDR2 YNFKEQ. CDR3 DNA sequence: TGTGCCAGCAGCCCCGACAGGGGCGGCAATCAGCCCCAGCATTTT. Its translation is CASSPDRGGNQPQHF.

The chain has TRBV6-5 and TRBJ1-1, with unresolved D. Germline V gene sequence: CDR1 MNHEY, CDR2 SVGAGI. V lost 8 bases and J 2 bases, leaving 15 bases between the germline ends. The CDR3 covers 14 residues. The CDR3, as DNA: TGTGCCAGCGCCGACATACGTAAAAACACTGAAGCTTTCTTT. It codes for CASADIRKNTEAFF.

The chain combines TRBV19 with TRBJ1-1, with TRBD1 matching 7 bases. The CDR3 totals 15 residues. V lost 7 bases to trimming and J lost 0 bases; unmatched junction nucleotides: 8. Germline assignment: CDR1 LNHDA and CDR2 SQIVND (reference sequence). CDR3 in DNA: TGTGCCAGTATCCGGGCGGGACAGTTGAACACTGAAGCTTTCTTT. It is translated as CASIRAGQLNTEAFF.

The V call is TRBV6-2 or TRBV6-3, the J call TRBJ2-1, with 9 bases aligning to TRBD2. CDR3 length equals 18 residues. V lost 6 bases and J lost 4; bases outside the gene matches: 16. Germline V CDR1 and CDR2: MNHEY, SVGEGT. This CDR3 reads CASSRPPGGLAGYNEQFF. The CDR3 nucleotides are TGTGCCAGCAGCCGCCCCCCCGGTGGGCTAGCGGGGTACAATGAGCAGTTCTTC.

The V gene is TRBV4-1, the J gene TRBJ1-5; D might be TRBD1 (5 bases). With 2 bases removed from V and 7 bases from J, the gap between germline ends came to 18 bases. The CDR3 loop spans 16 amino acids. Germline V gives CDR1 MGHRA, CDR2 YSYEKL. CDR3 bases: TGCGCCAGCAGCCAATCCAAAGGGCAGGGATCGCAGCCCCAGCATTTT. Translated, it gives CASSQSKGQGSQPQHF.

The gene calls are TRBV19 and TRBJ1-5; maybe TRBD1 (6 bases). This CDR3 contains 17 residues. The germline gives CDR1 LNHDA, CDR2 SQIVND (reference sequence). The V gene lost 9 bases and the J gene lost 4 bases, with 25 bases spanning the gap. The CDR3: CASRGGHFQGLNQPQHF. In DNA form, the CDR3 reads TGTGCCAGCCGCGGGGGACACTTCCAGGGGTTAAATCAGCCCCAGCATTTT.

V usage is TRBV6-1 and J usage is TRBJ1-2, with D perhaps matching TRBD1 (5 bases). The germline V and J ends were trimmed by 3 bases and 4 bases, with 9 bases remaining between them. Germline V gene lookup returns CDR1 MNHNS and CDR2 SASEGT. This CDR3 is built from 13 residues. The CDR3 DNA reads TGTGCCAGCAGTGACGCAGGGTTCTATGGCTACACCTTC. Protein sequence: CASSDAGFYGYTF.

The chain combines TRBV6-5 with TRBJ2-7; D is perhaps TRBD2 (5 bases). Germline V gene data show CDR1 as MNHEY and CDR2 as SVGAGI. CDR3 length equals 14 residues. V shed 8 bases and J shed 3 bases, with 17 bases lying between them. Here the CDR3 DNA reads TGTGCCAGCTCTGCGACGGGGTCCGTCTACGAGCAGTACTTC. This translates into CASSATGSVYEQYF.

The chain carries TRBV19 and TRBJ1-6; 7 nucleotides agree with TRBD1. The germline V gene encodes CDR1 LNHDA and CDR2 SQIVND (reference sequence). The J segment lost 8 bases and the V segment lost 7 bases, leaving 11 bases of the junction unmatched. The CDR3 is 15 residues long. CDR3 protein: CASNPQGQLDSPLHF. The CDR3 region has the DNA TGTGCCAGTAATCCACAGGGGCAACTGGATTCACCCCTCCACTTT.

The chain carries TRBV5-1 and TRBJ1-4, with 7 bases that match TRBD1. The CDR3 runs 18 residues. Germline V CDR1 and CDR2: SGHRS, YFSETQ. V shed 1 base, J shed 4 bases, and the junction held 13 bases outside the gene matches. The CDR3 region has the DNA TGCGCCAGCAGCTTGAATAGCGGAGGGGGCAGGAGTAATGAAAAACTGTTTTTT. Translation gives CASSLNSGGGRSNEKLFF.

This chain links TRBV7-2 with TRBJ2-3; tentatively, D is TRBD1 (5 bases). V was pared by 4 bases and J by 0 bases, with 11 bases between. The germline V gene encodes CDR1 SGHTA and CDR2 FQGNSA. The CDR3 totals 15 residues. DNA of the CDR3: TGTGCCAGCAGCTCTAGGGGCCCGAGCACAGATACGCAGTATTTT. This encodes CASSSRGPSTDTQYF.

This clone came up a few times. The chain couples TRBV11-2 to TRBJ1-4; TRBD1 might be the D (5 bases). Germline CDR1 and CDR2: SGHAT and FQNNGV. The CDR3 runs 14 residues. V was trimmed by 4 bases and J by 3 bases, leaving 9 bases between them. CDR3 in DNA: TGTGCCAGCAGCTCGGGGGTGTCTAATGAAAAACTGTTTTTT. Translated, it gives CASSSGVSNEKLFF.

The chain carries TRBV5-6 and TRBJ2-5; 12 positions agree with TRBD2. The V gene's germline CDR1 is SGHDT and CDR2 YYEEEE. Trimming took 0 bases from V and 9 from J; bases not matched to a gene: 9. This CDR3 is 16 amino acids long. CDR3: CASSLAPSGGAVAQYF. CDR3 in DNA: TGTGCCAGCAGCTTGGCGCCTAGCGGGGGGGCCGTGGCCCAGTACTTC.

The CDR3 spells CASSARGEDTQYF. The CDR3 nucleotides are TGTGCCAGCTCAGCGCGGGGGGAAGATACGCAGTATTTT. The chain uses TRBV18 and TRBJ2-3, with 8 nucleotides matching TRBD2. Per the germline V gene, CDR1 is KGHSH and CDR2 is LQKENI. The length of the CDR3 is 13 residues. The V and J ends lost 5 bases and 5 bases, in that order; junction bases with no gene match: 3. The entire variable domain, with the rest obtained from reference TRBV18 and TRBJ2-3, is as follows: NAGVMQNPRHLVRRRGQEARLRCSPMKGHSHVYWYRQLPEEGLKFMVYLQKENIIDESGMPKERFSAEFPKEGPSILRIQQVVRGDSAAYFCASSARGEDTQYFGPGTRLTVL.

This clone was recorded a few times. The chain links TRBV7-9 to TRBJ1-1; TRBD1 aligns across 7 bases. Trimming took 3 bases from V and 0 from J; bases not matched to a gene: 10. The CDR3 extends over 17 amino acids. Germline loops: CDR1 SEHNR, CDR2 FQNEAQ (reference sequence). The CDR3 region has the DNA TGTGCCAGCAGCTTTGACGGGAGGGGGCAACTGAACACTGAAGCTTTCTTT. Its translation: CASSFDGRGQLNTEAFF.

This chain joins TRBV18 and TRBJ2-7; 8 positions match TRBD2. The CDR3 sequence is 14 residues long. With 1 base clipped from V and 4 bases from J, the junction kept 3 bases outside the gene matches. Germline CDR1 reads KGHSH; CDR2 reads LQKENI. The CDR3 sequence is CASSPRSGGYEQYF. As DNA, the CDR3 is TGTGCCAGCTCACCACGAAGCGGGGGTTACGAGCAGTACTTC. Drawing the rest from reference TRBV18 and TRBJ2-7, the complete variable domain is NAGVMQNPRHLVRRRGQEARLRCSPMKGHSHVYWYRQLPEEGLKFMVYLQKENIIDESGMPKERFSAEFPKEGPSILRIQQVVRGDSAAYFCASSPRSGGYEQYFGPGTRLTVT.

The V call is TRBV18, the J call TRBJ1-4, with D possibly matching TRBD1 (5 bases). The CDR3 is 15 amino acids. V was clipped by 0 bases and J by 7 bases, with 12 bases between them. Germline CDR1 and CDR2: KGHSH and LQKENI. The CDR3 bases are TGTGCCAGCTCACCACCGGATGGCAGGGCTGAAAAACTGTTTTTT. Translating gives CASSPPDGRAEKLFF.

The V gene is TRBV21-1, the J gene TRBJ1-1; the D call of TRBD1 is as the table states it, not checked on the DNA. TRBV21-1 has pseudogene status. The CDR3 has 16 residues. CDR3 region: CASSKGGLHMNTEAFF. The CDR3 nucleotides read TGTGCCAGCAGCAAAGGGGGGCTCCACATGAACACTGAAGCTTTCTTT.

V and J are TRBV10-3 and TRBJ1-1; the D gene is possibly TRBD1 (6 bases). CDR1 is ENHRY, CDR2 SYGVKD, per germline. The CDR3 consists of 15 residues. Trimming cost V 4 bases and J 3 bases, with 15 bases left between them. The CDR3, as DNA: TGTGCCATCAGTGGGGCCAGGGGAAGGGACACTGAAGCTTTCTTT. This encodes CAISGARGRDTEAFF.

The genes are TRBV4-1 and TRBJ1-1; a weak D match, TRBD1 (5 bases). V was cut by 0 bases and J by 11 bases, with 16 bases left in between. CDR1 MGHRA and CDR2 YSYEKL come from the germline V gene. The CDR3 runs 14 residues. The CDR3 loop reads CASSQDQGGSLAFF. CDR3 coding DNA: TGCGCCAGCAGCCAAGATCAGGGTGGGTCATTGGCTTTCTTT.

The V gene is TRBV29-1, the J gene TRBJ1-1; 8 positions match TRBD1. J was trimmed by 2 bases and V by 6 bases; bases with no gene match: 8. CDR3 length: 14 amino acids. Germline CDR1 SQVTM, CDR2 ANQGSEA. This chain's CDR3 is CSVAAGGINTEAFF. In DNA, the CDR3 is TGCAGCGTCGCTGCAGGGGGCATAAACACTGAAGCTTTCTTT.

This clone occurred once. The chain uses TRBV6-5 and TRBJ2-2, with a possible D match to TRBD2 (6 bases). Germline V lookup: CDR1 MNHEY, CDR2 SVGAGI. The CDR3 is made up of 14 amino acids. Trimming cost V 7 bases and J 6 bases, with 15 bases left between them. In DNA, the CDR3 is TGTGCCAGCAAGATGGAGGGGTGGTCCGGGGAGCTGTTTTTT. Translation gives CASKMEGWSGELFF.

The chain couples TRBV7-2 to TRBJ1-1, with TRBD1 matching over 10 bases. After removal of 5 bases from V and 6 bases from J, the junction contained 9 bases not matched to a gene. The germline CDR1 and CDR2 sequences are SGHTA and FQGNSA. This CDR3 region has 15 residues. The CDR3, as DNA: TGTGCCAGCAGCCCCGACAGGGGGCTAACCGCTGAAGCTTTCTTT. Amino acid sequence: CASSPDRGLTAEAFF. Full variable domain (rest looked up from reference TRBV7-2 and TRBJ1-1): GAGVSQSPSNKVTEKGKDVELRCDPISGHTALYWYRQSLGQGLEFLIYFQGNSAPDKSGLPSDRFSAERTGGSVSTLTIQRTQQEDSAVYLCASSPDRGLTAEAFFGQGTRLTVV.

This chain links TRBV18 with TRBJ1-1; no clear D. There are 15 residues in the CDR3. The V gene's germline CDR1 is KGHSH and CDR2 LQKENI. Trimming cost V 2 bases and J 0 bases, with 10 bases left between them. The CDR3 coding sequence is TGTGCCAGCTCACCATTGCAGGATATGAACACTGAAGCTTTCTTT. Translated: CASSPLQDMNTEAFF.

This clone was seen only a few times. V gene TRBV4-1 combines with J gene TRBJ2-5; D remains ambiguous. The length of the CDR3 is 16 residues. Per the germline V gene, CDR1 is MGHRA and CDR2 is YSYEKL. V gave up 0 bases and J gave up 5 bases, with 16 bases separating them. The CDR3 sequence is CASSQDLGRPSETQYF. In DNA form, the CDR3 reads TGCGCCAGCAGCCAAGATTTGGGCCGTCCGTCTGAGACCCAGTACTTC.

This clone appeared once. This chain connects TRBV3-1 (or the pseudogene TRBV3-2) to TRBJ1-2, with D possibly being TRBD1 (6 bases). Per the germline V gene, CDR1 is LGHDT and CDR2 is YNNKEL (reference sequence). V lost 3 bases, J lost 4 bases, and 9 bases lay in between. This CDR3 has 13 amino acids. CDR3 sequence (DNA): TGTGCCAGCAGCCAGGGGGCAGGCTATGGCTACACCTTC. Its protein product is CASSQGAGYGYTF.

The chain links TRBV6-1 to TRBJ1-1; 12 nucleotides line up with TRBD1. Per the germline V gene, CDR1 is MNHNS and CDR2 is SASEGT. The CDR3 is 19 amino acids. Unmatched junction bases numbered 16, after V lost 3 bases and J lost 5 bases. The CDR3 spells CASSETVVGGTGGVTEAFF. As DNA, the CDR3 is TGTGCCAGCAGTGAGACAGTAGTAGGGGGGACAGGGGGCGTTACTGAAGCTTTCTTT.

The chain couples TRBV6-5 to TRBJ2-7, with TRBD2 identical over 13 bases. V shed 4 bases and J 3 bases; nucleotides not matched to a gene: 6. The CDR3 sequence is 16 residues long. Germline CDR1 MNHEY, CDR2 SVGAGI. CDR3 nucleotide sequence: TGTGCCAGCAGTTGGACTAGCGGGGGCCCCGGCTACGAGCAGTACTTC. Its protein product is CASSWTSGGPGYEQYF.